These 9 T cell receptor beta chains came from one sample sequenced in a study of graft-versus-host responses after intestinal transplantation. Data came from immunoSEQ multiplex PCR; TCRdb stores just in-frame clones and leaves some out. Of 10,000 or so clones listed, just under 95% are singletons. Sequenced material: PBMCs, taken 8 days after intestinal transplant. All receptors come from a human patient who received an intestinal transplant, so some T cells may come from the graft donor.

The genes are TRBV7-8 and TRBJ1-1; D perhaps matches TRBD1 (6 bases). CDR3 length: 16 amino acids. CDR1 is SGHVS and CDR2 is FQNEAQ in the germline V gene. V dropped 1 base and J dropped 2 bases, with 14 bases sitting between them. The CDR3 sequence: CASSLVRRGRNTEAFF. The CDR3 DNA follows: TGTGCCAGCAGCTTAGTGCGTCGGGGGCGAAACACTGAAGCTTTCTTT.

V usage is TRBV28 and J usage is TRBJ2-2; TRBD2 matches 7 bases. This CDR3 comprises 17 residues. V was clipped by 3 bases and J by 6 bases; unmatched bases: 13. Germline V lookup: CDR1 MDHEN, CDR2 SYDVKM. The chain's CDR3 is CASSFFGGGSFAGELFF. The DNA of the CDR3 is TGTGCCAGCAGTTTTTTCGGCGGCGGGAGTTTCGCCGGGGAGCTGTTTTTT.

The V gene is TRBV7-9, the J gene TRBJ2-5; TRBD2 aligns across 9 bases. This CDR3 contains 16 residues. Germline-derived CDR1 and CDR2 are SEHNR and FQNEAQ (reference sequence). Unmatched junction bases numbered 7, after V lost 3 bases and J lost 2 bases. The CDR3 DNA is TGTGCCAGCAGCTTTCTGGCGGGGGGGCAACAAGAGACCCAGTACTTC. Residues: CASSFLAGGQQETQYF.

The chain joins TRBV4-2 to TRBJ2-5; D might be TRBD2 (7 bases). V was shortened by 2 bases and J by 5 bases, with 18 bases between the two germline ends. CDR1 is LGHNA and CDR2 is YNFKEQ in the germline V gene. This CDR3 has 16 residues. The CDR3 DNA is TGTGCCAGCAGCCAACTGCCCTCGGGGGGCTCGGAGACCCAGTACTTC. Translated, it gives CASSQLPSGGSETQYF.

The chain recombines TRBV5-1 with TRBJ2-3; TRBD1 aligns across 8 bases. This CDR3 has 14 residues. The germline V gene encodes CDR1 SGHRS and CDR2 YFSETQ. V gave up 5 bases and J gave up 4 bases; unmatched junction bases: 6. The CDR3 DNA follows: TGCGCCAGCAGTTCAGGACAGGGCCCAGATACGCAGTATTTT. Its translation is CASSSGQGPDTQYF.

V and J are TRBV7-9 and TRBJ1-4, with unresolved D. Germline V gene data show CDR1 as SEHNR and CDR2 as FQNEAQ (reference sequence). The CDR3 covers 16 residues. Trimming took 5 bases from V and 3 from J, leaving 16 bases between them. CDR3 sequence (DNA): TGTGCCAGCAGCCCACGAACAGTTATTGCTAATGAAAAACTGTTTTTT. Its translation: CASSPRTVIANEKLFF.

The chain carries TRBV6-1 and TRBJ2-1; D is possibly TRBD2 (5 bases). Germline V lookup: CDR1 MNHNS, CDR2 SASEGT. The CDR3 totals 15 residues. V lost 4 bases and J lost 0, with 10 bases in between. The CDR3, as DNA: TGTGCCAGCAGTGTAGACGGGAACTCCTACAATGAGCAGTTCTTC. Translating gives CASSVDGNSYNEQFF.

CDR3 residues: CASSPSGLARVETQYF. The CDR3 nucleotides are TGCGCCAGCAGCCCCTCGGGACTAGCGAGGGTAGAGACCCAGTACTTC. The chain links TRBV5-1 to TRBJ2-5; 10 positions agree with TRBD2. CDR1 and CDR2 (germline): SGHRS, YFSETQ. Trimming cost V 4 bases and J 4 bases; bases outside gene matches: 10. This CDR3 contains 16 residues.

This clone came up a few times. The gene calls are TRBV6-5 and TRBJ2-3; maybe TRBD2 (5 bases). The V and J ends lost 10 bases and 0 bases respectively, with 8 bases between them. Germline V lookup: CDR1 MNHEY, CDR2 SVGAGI. This CDR3 contains 12 residues. CDR3 sequence reads: CATGLSTDTQYF. CDR3 DNA sequence: TGTGCCACGGGGTTGAGCACAGATACGCAGTATTTT.